One TCR beta chain is described in this entry. V was pared by 4 bases and J by 6 bases, with 1 base of the junction left unmatched. The CDR3 extends over 13 amino acids. These data come from a study of blood T cell repertoires in COVID-19. Overall study context: Whether acute or convalescent, the COVID-19 samples came from the United States, Italy and Spain. Sources were T cells, B-cell-depleted T cells, or PBMCs; the material itself was cDNA or gDNA.

Authors' analysis steps: Quantification of nucleated cells was approximated via reference gene primer amplification. Clones were read by immunoSEQ multiplex PCR, and TCRdb kept only the in-frame ones, dropping some. V, J and clone size were drawn from that table, and D and trimming were deduced from the DNA. The data contain about 190,000 clones, 90% of them singletons. The receptor was derived from a man in his fifties or sixties with acute or convalescent COVID-19. The material sequenced was peripheral blood. The chain couples TRBV12-3 or TRBV12-4 to TRBJ2-5; 11 bases fit TRBD1. The DNA of the CDR3 is TGTGCCAGCAGTTGGGACAGGGGGAAGACCCAGTACTTC. Translated: CASSWDRGKTQYF.